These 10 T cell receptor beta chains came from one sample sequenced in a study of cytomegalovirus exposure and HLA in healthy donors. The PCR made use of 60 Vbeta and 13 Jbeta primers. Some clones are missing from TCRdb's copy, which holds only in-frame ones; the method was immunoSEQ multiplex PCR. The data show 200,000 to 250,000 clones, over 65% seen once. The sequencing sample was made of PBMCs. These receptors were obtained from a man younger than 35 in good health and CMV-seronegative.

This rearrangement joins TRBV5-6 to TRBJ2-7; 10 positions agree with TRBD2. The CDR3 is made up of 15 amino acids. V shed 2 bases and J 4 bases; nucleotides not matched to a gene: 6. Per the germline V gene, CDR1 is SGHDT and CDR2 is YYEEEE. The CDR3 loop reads CASSFLGSGRYEQYF. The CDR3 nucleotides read TGTGCCAGCAGCTTCCTTGGTAGCGGGAGGTACGAGCAGTACTTC.

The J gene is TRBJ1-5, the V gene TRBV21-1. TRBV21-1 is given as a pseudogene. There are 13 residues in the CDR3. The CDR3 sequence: CASSICSGQPQHF. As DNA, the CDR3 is TGTGCCAGCAGCATTTGTTCGGGGCAGCCCCAGCATTTT.

CDR3 loop: CSVGQGTVANEKLFF. For the CDR3, the DNA is TGCAGCGTAGGACAGGGGACAGTGGCTAATGAAAAACTGTTTTTT. The chain has TRBV29-1 and TRBJ1-4, with TRBD1 identical over 9 bases. CDR3 length: 15 amino acids. CDR1 is SQVTM and CDR2 is ANQGSEA in the germline V gene. V was pared by 6 bases and J by 3 bases, with 8 bases of the junction left unmatched. Full variable domain (rest looked up from reference TRBV29-1 and TRBJ1-4): SAVISQKPSRDICQRGTSLTIQCQVDSQVTMMFWYRQQPGQSLTLIATANQGSEATYESGFVIDKFPISRPNLTFSTLTVSNMSPEDSSIYLCSVGQGTVANEKLFFGSGTQLSVL.

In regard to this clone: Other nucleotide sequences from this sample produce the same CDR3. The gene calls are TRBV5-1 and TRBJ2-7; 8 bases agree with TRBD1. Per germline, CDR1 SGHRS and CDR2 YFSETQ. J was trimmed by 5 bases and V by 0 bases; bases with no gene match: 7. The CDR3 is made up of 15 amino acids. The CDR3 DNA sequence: TGCGCCAGCAGCTTGGAACGCAGGGGGCACAACGAGCAGTACTTC. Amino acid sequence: CASSLERRGHNEQYF.

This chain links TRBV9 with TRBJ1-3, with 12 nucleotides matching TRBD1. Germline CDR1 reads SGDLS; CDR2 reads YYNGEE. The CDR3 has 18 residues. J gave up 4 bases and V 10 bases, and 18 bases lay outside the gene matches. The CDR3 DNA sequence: TGTGCCCTAATCCTTCATCCGGGACAGGGGGCGCGCGGAAACACCATATATTTT. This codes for CALILHPGQGARGNTIYF.

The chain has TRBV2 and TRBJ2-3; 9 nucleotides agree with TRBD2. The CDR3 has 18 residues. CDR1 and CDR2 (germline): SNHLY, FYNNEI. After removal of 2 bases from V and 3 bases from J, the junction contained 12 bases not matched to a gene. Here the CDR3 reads CASSENAGGLVNTDTQYF. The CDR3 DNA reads TGTGCCAGCAGTGAAAACGCGGGAGGGCTAGTGAATACAGATACGCAGTATTTT.

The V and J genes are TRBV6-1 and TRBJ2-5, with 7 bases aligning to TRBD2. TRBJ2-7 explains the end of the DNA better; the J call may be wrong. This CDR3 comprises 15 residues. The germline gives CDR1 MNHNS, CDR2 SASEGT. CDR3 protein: CASSPGSGISYEQYF. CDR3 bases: TGTGCCAGCAGCCCGGGGAGCGGGATCTCCTACGAGCAGTACTTC.

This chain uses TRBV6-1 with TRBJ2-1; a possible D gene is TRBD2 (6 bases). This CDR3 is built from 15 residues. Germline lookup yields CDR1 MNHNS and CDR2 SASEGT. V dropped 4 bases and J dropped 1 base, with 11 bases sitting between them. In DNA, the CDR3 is TGTGCCAGCAGTGGACGGGGGACTTCCTACAATGAGCAGTTCTTC. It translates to CASSGRGTSYNEQFF.

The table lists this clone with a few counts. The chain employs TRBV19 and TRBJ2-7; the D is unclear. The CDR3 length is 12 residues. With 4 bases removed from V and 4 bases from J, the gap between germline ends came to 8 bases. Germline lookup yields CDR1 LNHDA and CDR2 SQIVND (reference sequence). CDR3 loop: CASSTPGYEQYF. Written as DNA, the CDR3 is TGTGCCAGTAGTACACCCGGGTACGAGCAGTACTTC.

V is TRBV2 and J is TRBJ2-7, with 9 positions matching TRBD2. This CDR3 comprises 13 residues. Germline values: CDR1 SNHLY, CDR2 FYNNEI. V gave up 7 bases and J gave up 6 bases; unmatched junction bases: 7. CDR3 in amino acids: CASINSGSSEQYF. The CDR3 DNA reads TGTGCCAGCATAAATAGCGGGAGTAGCGAGCAGTACTTC.